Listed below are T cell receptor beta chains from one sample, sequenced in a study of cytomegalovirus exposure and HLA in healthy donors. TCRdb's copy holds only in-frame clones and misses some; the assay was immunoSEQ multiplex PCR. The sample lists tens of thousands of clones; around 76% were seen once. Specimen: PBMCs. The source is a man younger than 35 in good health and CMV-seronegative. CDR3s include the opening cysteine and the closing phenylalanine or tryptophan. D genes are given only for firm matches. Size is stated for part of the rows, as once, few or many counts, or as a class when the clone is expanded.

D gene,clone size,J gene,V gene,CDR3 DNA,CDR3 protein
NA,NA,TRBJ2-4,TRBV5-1,TGCGCCAGCAGCTTGCCAGGGTTTACAAAAAACATTCAGTACTTC,CASSLPGFTKNIQYF
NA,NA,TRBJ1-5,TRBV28,TGTGCCAGCAGTCGGGACTCTTATCAGCCCCAGCATTTT,CASSRDSYQPQHF
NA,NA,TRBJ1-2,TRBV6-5,TGTGCCAGCAGTTTATATCAGGCCAAAACAATAGGTGGCTACACCTTC,CASSLYQAKTIGGYTF
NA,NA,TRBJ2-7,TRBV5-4,TGTGCCAGCAGCTTGGAGGCAGGGGTGTCCTACGAGCAGTACTTC,CASSLEAGVSYEQYF
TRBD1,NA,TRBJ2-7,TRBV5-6,TGTGCCAGCACCCCCGGACCCACCACAGGGGCCCACGAGCAGTACTTC,CASTPGPTTGAHEQYF
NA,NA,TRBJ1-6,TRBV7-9,TGTGCCAGCAGCCCCCTAGGGACAAATTCACCCCTCCACTTT,CASSPLGTNSPLHF
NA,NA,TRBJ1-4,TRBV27,TGTGCCAGCGCGGTAGGCAAAGATGAAAAACTGTTTTTT,CASAVGKDEKLFF
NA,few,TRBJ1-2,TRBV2,TGTGCCAGCTGGGGGGTCTCTAGCTTAGGCTACACCTTC,CASWGVSSLGYTF
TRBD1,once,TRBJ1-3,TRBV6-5,TGTGCCAGCAGTAGGGGACAGGGGGCTGGAAACACCATATATTTT,CASSRGQGAGNTIYF
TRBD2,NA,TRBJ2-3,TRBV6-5,TGTGCCAGCAAGCGGGGGGGCCAGTTCTTAGATACGCAGTATTTT,CASKRGGQFLDTQYF
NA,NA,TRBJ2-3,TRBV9,TGTGCCAGCAGCGAGCGAGGCACAGATACGCAGTATTTT,CASSERGTDTQYF
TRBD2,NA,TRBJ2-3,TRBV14,TGTGCCAGCAGCCAAGATTGGTCCAGCGGGGGGGCCGCAGATACGCAGTATTTT,CASSQDWSSGGAADTQYF
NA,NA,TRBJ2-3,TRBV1,TGCACCAGCACGACCAGCGGGGGCCCCACAGATACGCAGTATTTT,CTSTTSGGPTDTQYF
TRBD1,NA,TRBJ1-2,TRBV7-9,TGTGCCAGCAGCCTGGCAGGGGGATACTATGGCTACACCTTC,CASSLAGGYYGYTF
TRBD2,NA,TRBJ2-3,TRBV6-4,TGTGCCAGCAGTGACGAGACTAGCGGCTCAGATACGCAGTATTTT,CASSDETSGSDTQYF
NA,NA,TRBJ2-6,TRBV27,TGTGCCAGCAGTTTATTAGGCCGAGGCGGTGGGGCCAACGTCCTGACTTTC,CASSLLGRGGGANVLTF
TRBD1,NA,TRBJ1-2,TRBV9,TGTGCCAGCAGCGCACAGGGGATTGTGGACTATGGCTACACCTTC,CASSAQGIVDYGYTF
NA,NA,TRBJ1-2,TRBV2,TGTGCCAGCAGTGAATCTGGTAGGCTCCGGGGTCGCGGCTACACCTTC,CASSESGRLRGRGYTF
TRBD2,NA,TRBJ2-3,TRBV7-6,TGTGCCAGCAGCTATAGCGGGGGCGGGGCAGATACGCAGTATTTT,CASSYSGGGADTQYF
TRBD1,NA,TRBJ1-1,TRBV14,TGTGCCAGCAGCCAAGGACAGGGGGCGAACACTGAAGCTTTCTTT,CASSQGQGANTEAFF
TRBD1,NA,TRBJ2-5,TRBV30,TGTGCCTGGAGCCCGGACAGGGGCCAGTACTTC,CAWSPDRGQYF
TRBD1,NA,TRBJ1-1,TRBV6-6,TGTGCCAGCAACCCCGGGACAGGGATCGAAGCTTTCTTT,CASNPGTGIEAFF
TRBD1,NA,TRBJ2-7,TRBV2,TGTGCCAGCAGTGAAAGGCCAGGGGGCTACTACGAGCAGTACTTC,CASSERPGGYYEQYF
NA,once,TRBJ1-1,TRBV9,TGTGCCAGCAGCGCAACGGACAGTAAGAGGGCTGAAGCTTTCTTT,CASSATDSKRAEAFF
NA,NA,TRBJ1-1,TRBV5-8,TGTGCCAGCAGCTTTAGTTGGGGCGGCACTGAAGCTTTCTTT,CASSFSWGGTEAFF
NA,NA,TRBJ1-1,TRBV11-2,TGTGCCAGCACGGCAGGGGATGGTTACACTGAAGCTTTCTTT,CASTAGDGYTEAFF
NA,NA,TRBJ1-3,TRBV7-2,TGTGCCAGCAGCCTACTAAGGGGTTCCGGAAACACCATATATTTT,CASSLLRGSGNTIYF